This entry lists 27 T cell receptor beta chains sequenced from one sample in a study of blood T cell repertoires in COVID-19. Sequencing used immunoSEQ multiplex PCR; TCRdb keeps in-frame clones, though not all of them. The sample lists some 120,000 clones, 70% to 85% occurring once. Sample: peripheral blood. These receptor sequences come from a woman aged 50 to 60 with acute or convalescent COVID-19.

The chain carries TRBV5-6 and TRBJ1-3; D remains unclear. This CDR3 is 15 amino acids long. Trimming took off 0 bases at V and 0 bases at J, with 7 bases between the two ends. Germline CDR1 is SGHDT and CDR2 is YYEEEE. CDR3 bases: TGTGCCAGCAGCTTGGGACGACACTCTGGAAACACCATATATTTT. Protein product: CASSLGRHSGNTIYF. The entire variable domain, with the rest obtained from reference TRBV5-6 and TRBJ1-3, is as follows: DAGVTQSPTHLIKTRGQQVTLRCSPKSGHDTVSWYQQALGQGPQFIFQYYEEEERQRGNFPDRFSGHQFPNYSSELNVNALLLGDSALYLCASSLGRHSGNTIYFGEGSWLTVV.

The count of this clone is one. This chain links TRBV7-8 with TRBJ2-2; tentatively, D is TRBD1 (6 bases). Germline assignment: CDR1 SGHVS and CDR2 FQNEAQ. This CDR3 is built from 14 residues. Trimming shortened V by 4 bases and J by 4 bases, and 10 bases separated the two germline ends. As DNA, the CDR3 is TGTGCCAGCAGCTCACAGGGTATCACCGGGGAGCTGTTTTTT. It yields the protein CASSSQGITGELFF.

This clone was detected once. The V and J genes are TRBV6-5 and TRBJ1-2; possible D gene TRBD1, 6 bases. Trimming left V 2 bases short and J 3 bases short, with 13 bases between. The CDR3 runs 15 residues. The germline CDR1 and CDR2 sequences are MNHEY and SVGAGI. The CDR3 loop is CASSYRGTQDYGYTF. The CDR3 nucleotides are TGTGCCAGCAGTTACCGTGGGACACAAGACTATGGCTACACCTTC.

In DNA form, the CDR3 reads TGTGCCAGTAGTAAACGGGGACTAGCGGAACTAAGGAATGAGCAGTTCTTC. Amino acids: CASSKRGLAELRNEQFF. The chain has TRBV19 and TRBJ2-1; 11 bases agree with TRBD2. From germline, CDR1 is LNHDA and CDR2 SQIVND (reference sequence). The CDR3 is 17 residues long. V was clipped by 4 bases and J by 7 bases; unmatched bases: 12.

This sequence joins TRBV5-5 and TRBJ1-2, with D perhaps matching TRBD1 (5 bases). There are 14 residues in the CDR3. V was pared by 0 bases and J by 4 bases, with 10 bases between. The germline V gene has CDR1 SGHKS and CDR2 YYEKEE (reference sequence). CDR3 loop: CASSLEGEGYGYTF. As DNA, the CDR3 is TGTGCCAGCAGCTTGGAAGGGGAAGGCTATGGCTACACCTTC.

This clone came up a few times. The chain uses TRBV2 and TRBJ1-5; D is unresolved. In germline, CDR1 is SNHLY, CDR2 FYNNEI. V lost 4 bases and J lost 0, with 10 bases in between. The CDR3 spans 15 residues. The CDR3: CASSGQSLSNQPQHF. In DNA, the CDR3 is TGTGCCAGCAGTGGGCAGTCCCTTAGCAATCAGCCCCAGCATTTT.

The rearrangement links TRBV30 to TRBJ2-2, with 8 bases aligning to TRBD1. Trimming cost V 0 bases and J 6 bases; bases outside gene matches: 6. CDR1 and CDR2 (germline): GTSNPN, SVGIG (reference sequence). The CDR3 has 15 residues. The CDR3 sequence is CAWSVDRGWAGELFF. The CDR3 DNA follows: TGTGCCTGGAGTGTAGACAGGGGTTGGGCCGGGGAGCTGTTTTTT.

The V gene is TRBV4-1, the J gene TRBJ1-2; the match to TRBD1 covers 9 bases. The CDR3 spans 14 residues. From germline, CDR1 is MGHRA and CDR2 YSYEKL. Losses at the gene ends were 5 bases for V and 7 bases for J; bases not matched to a gene: 8. The CDR3 nucleotides read TGCGCCAGCAGCACACCACAGGGGGCGGGTGGCTACACCTTC. It encodes CASSTPQGAGGYTF.

V gene TRBV21-1 combines with J gene TRBJ1-1. TRBV21-1 is noted as a pseudogene. This CDR3 comprises 19 residues. The CDR3 nucleotides read TGTGCCAGCAGCAGCTCGAGGACTTCCGGTCACAGTGGTGGGACTGAAGCTTTCTTT. Its translation is CASSSSRTSGHSGGTEAFF.

This chain links TRBV9 with TRBJ1-2; D unresolved. The ends were cut back, 0 bases at V and 4 bases at J, with 10 bases in the middle. The CDR3 runs 14 residues. Germline loops: CDR1 SGDLS, CDR2 YYNGEE. CDR3 residues: CASSVASHSYGYTF. The CDR3 DNA reads TGTGCCAGCAGCGTAGCTTCCCACTCCTATGGCTACACCTTC.

This clone was seen more than once but under ten times. The chain is built from TRBV10-3 and TRBJ2-3; 7 positions agree with TRBD1. With V trimmed by 10 bases and J by 1 base, 5 bases remained unmatched. The CDR3 has 13 residues. Germline lookup yields CDR1 ENHRY and CDR2 SYGVKD. The CDR3 spells CATRDSGTDTQYF. DNA for the CDR3: TGTGCCACCCGGGACAGCGGCACAGATACGCAGTATTTT.

The CDR3 protein is CASSQDQGINQPQHF. Written as DNA, the CDR3 is TGCGCCAGCAGCCAAGATCAGGGAATCAATCAGCCCCAGCATTTT. This chain uses TRBV4-1 with TRBJ1-5; a possible D gene is TRBD1 (5 bases). From germline, CDR1 is MGHRA and CDR2 YSYEKL. V lost 0 bases to trimming and J lost 3 bases, with 9 bases between them. The CDR3 spans 15 residues.

This clone was observed a single time. The chain has TRBV10-2 and TRBJ1-1; D is possibly TRBD1 (6 bases). The CDR3 loop spans 11 amino acids. Trimming stripped 8 bases from V and 4 bases from J, with 8 bases between. Germline CDR1 WSHSY, CDR2 SAAADI. The chain's CDR3 is CASRRGTEAFF. The CDR3 DNA reads TGCGCCAGCCGCAGGGGCACTGAAGCTTTCTTT.

The rearrangement links TRBV7-8 to TRBJ1-6; tentative D call: TRBD1 (5 bases). The CDR3 covers 15 residues. Germline V gene data show CDR1 as SGHVS and CDR2 as FQNEAQ. Trimming removed 1 base at V and 11 bases at J, with 15 bases between. CDR3 residues: CASSLVIRALTPLHF. CDR3 DNA sequence: TGTGCCAGCAGCTTAGTAATCAGGGCTCTTACACCCCTCCACTTT.

The rearrangement joins TRBV3-1 (or the pseudogene TRBV3-2) to TRBJ2-3; 8 positions agree with TRBD1. The CDR3 loop spans 15 amino acids. Germline V gene lookup returns CDR1 LGHDT and CDR2 YNNKEL (reference sequence). J lost 2 bases, V lost 5 bases, and 6 bases had no gene match. CDR3 sequence (DNA): TGTGCCAGCAGCTTACAGGGGGAGATCACAGATACGCAGTATTTT. This sequence encodes CASSLQGEITDTQYF.

CDR3 in amino acids: CASSSSRGPGANVLTF. In DNA, the CDR3 is TGCGCCAGCAGTTCGAGTAGGGGGCCTGGGGCCAACGTCCTGACTTTC. V gene TRBV5-1 combines with J gene TRBJ2-6; 7 bases line up with TRBD1. The CDR3 is made up of 16 amino acids. The germline gives CDR1 SGHRS, CDR2 YFSETQ. Germline trimming cut 5 bases from V and 2 bases from J; bases unmatched to any gene: 7.

The rearrangement joins TRBV6-5 to TRBJ2-1; 7 nucleotides agree with TRBD1. The germline V gene encodes CDR1 MNHEY and CDR2 SVGAGI. V dropped 11 bases and J dropped 5; count of bases not matched to a gene: 9. CDR3 size: 13 residues. CDR3 sequence (DNA): TGTGCCGGCCGGACAGGCACAGACAATGAGCAGTTCTTC. Protein: CAGRTGTDNEQFF.

The genes are TRBV27 and TRBJ2-3, with 8 bases fitting TRBD2. V dropped 4 bases and J dropped 0; count of bases not matched to a gene: 6. This CDR3 has 16 amino acids. Germline CDR1 is MNHEY and CDR2 is SMNVEV (reference sequence). CDR3 in amino acids: CASSWGGGPSTDTQYF. The CDR3 DNA reads as TGTGCCAGCAGTTGGGGCGGGGGGCCCAGCACAGATACGCAGTATTTT.

The CDR3 protein is CASSIAPTGYSNQPQHF. The CDR3 bases are TGTGCCAGTAGTATAGCCCCCACAGGGTATAGCAATCAGCCCCAGCATTTT. The V gene is TRBV19, the J gene TRBJ1-5, with a weak D call TRBD1 (6 bases). V was pared by 1 base and J by 0 bases, with 13 bases between. This CDR3 spans 17 amino acids. Germline V gene data show CDR1 as LNHDA and CDR2 as SQIVND (reference sequence).

The chain joins TRBV3-1 (or the pseudogene TRBV3-2) to TRBJ2-2; D gene uncertain. The CDR3 has 14 residues. Trimming pared 2 bases from V and 3 bases from J, leaving 7 bases between. Germline V lookup: CDR1 LGHDT, CDR2 YNNKEL (reference sequence). The CDR3 spells CASSQSLYTGELFF. The CDR3 nucleotides read TGTGCCAGCAGCCAATCACTATACACCGGGGAGCTGTTTTTT.

CDR3 sequence reads: CASSYATGNNEKLFF. CDR3 DNA sequence: TGTGCCAGCAGTTACGCGACAGGGAATAATGAAAAACTGTTTTTT. This sequence joins TRBV2 and TRBJ1-4; TRBD1 matches at 7 bases. The CDR3 spans 15 residues. The germline V gene has CDR1 SNHLY and CDR2 FYNNEI. Unmatched junction bases numbered 7, after V lost 5 bases and J lost 4 bases. Filled out from reference TRBV2 and TRBJ1-4, the complete variable domain reads EPEVTQTPSHQVTQMGQEVILRCVPISNHLYFYWYRQILGQKVEFLVSFYNNEISEKSEIFDDQFSVERPDGSNFTLKIRSTKLEDSAMYFCASSYATGNNEKLFFGSGTQLSVL.

V is TRBV4-1 and J is TRBJ1-1; D remains ambiguous. The germline V and J ends were trimmed by 4 bases and 1 base, with 10 bases remaining between them. CDR1 and CDR2 (germline): MGHRA, YSYEKL. The CDR3 consists of 14 residues. CDR3 residues: CASSLQGGNTEAFF. For the CDR3, the DNA is TGCGCCAGCAGCCTCCAAGGAGGGAACACTGAAGCTTTCTTT.

The chain couples TRBV18 to TRBJ1-2; weak D call: TRBD1 (6 bases). Germline assignment: CDR1 KGHSH and CDR2 LQKENI. The CDR3 consists of 14 residues. The V and J ends lost 0 bases and 6 bases respectively, with 11 bases between them. CDR3 bases: TGTGCCAGCTCACCACCGGGGGCAATCGATGGCTACACCTTC. Its protein product is CASSPPGAIDGYTF.

The chain joins TRBV14 to TRBJ1-1; no reliable D call. CDR1 is SGHDN, CDR2 FVKESK, per germline. The CDR3 spans 13 residues. V was pared by 2 bases and J by 3 bases, with 7 bases between. The chain's CDR3 is CASSQRSYTEAFF. The DNA of the CDR3 is TGTGCCAGCAGCCAACGTAGCTACACTGAAGCTTTCTTT.

A remark on this clone: The same CDR3 is also encoded by other DNA sequences in this sample. The V and J genes are TRBV30 and TRBJ1-1; no reliable D call. V was clipped by 0 bases and J by 3 bases, with 8 bases between them. This CDR3 comprises 13 residues. Germline loops: CDR1 GTSNPN, CDR2 SVGIG (reference sequence). CDR3 in DNA: TGTGCCTGGAGTGTATCCGGGTACACTGAAGCTTTCTTT. It specifies CAWSVSGYTEAFF.

This chain connects TRBV23-1 to TRBJ1-3, with 7 bases aligning to TRBD1. TRBV23-1 is annotated as an ORF whose role is uncertain. CDR3 length: 15 residues. Trimming at V came to 4 bases and at J to 0 bases, leaving 3 bases not matched to a gene. CDR3 bases: TGCGCCAGCAGTCCGACAGGGAACTCTGGAAACACCATATATTTT. Translation: CASSPTGNSGNTIYF.

The chain combines TRBV24-1 with TRBJ2-3; TRBD1 might be the D (5 bases). Germline CDR1 is KGHDR and CDR2 is SFDVKD. CDR3 length equals 14 residues. Trimming stripped 3 bases from V and 2 bases from J, with 8 bases between. The CDR3 spells CATSDGAPTDTQYF. The CDR3 bases are TGTGCCACCAGTGATGGGGCACCCACAGATACGCAGTATTTT.